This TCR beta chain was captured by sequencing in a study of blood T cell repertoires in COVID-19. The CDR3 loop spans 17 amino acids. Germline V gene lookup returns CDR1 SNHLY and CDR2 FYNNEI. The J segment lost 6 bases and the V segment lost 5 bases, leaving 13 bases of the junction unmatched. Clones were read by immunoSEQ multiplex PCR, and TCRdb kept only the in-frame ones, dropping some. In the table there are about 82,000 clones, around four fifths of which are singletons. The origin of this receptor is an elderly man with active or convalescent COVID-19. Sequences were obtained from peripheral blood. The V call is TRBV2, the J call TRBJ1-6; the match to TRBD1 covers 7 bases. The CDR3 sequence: CASSRPPLQGTNSPLHF. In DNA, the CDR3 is TGTGCCAGCAGTAGACCTCCCTTACAGGGGACTAATTCACCCCTCCACTTT. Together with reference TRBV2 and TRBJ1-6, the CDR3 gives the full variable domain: EPEVTQTPSHQVTQMGQEVILRCVPISNHLYFYWYRQILGQKVEFLVSFYNNEISEKSEIFDDQFSVERPDGSNFTLKIRSTKLEDSAMYFCASSRPPLQGTNSPLHFGNGTRLTVT.